These 28 T cell receptor beta chains were sequenced from one sample in a study of the immune and genomic landscape of osteosarcoma. Profiling relied on immunoSEQ multiplex PCR, and the TCRdb table lists in-frame clones only, not all of them. This sample has about 1,300 clones, with 74% found just once. The sequenced sample consisted of tumor tissue from a local recurrence in the skull. These TCRs come from a man between 18 and 35 years old with osteosarcoma.

The genes are TRBV30 and TRBJ2-6; no clear D. Germline CDR1 reads GTSNPN; CDR2 reads SVGIG (reference sequence). This CDR3 spans 13 amino acids. V lost 2 bases to trimming and J lost 1 base, with 3 bases between them. This CDR3 is CAWSWSGANVLTF. For the CDR3, the DNA is TGTGCCTGGAGTTGGTCTGGGGCCAACGTCCTGACTTTC.

The chain employs TRBV6-5 and TRBJ2-2; D tentatively reads TRBD1 or TRBD2 (5 bases each). Germline V CDR1 and CDR2: MNHEY, SVGAGI. The CDR3 is 14 amino acids. V lost 0 bases to trimming and J lost 6 bases, with 8 bases between them. The CDR3 DNA follows: TGTGCCAGCAGTTACTCGATGGGGGCCGGGGAGCTGTTTTTT. Its translation is CASSYSMGAGELFF.

The rearrangement links TRBV11-2 to TRBJ2-5, with D perhaps matching TRBD2 (6 bases). The length of the CDR3 is 15 residues. Trimming removed 4 bases at V and 2 bases at J, with 14 bases between. Germline CDR1 and CDR2: SGHAT and FQNNGV. The CDR3 nucleotides are TGTGCCAGCAGCTCGCCCGGGACTCGGCAAGAGACCCAGTACTTC. The encoded protein is CASSSPGTRQETQYF.

This clone was counted between two and nine times. The chain recombines TRBV13 with TRBJ2-5; D is undetermined. The germline V gene has CDR1 PRHDT and CDR2 FYEKMQ (reference sequence). The CDR3 spans 13 residues. Trimming pared 2 bases from V and 0 bases from J, leaving 4 bases between. The CDR3 is CASSLRYQETQYF. DNA of the CDR3: TGTGCCAGCAGCTTAAGGTACCAAGAGACCCAGTACTTC.

The chain recombines TRBV7-3 with TRBJ1-2; D is uncertain. The germline V gene has CDR1 SGHTA and CDR2 FQGTGA. With 0 bases removed from V and 12 bases from J, the gap between germline ends came to 17 bases. CDR3 size: 14 residues. CDR3 sequence reads: CASSLTGPSTPDTF. CDR3 nucleotides: TGTGCCAGCAGCTTAACTGGCCCCTCTACCCCGGACACCTTC.

The chain combines TRBV2 with TRBJ2-3; 8 bases map to TRBD2. CDR1 and CDR2 (germline): SNHLY, FYNNEI. The junction had 8 bases not matched to a gene; V was cut back by 6 bases and J by 3 bases. This CDR3 has 15 amino acids. CDR3 amino acids: CASRRSGTRTDTQYF. CDR3 DNA: TGTGCCAGCAGAAGATCCGGGACTAGGACAGATACGCAGTATTTT.

DNA for the CDR3: TGTGCCAGCAGTGACGGGACAGGGACAGATACGCAGTATTTT. Protein product: CASSDGTGTDTQYF. This sequence joins TRBV6-4 and TRBJ2-3, with 9 bases lining up with TRBD1. The CDR3 totals 14 residues. V shed 2 bases and J 3 bases; nucleotides not matched to a gene: 0. Germline CDR1 reads MRHNA; CDR2 reads SNTAGT.

The chain is built from TRBV19 and TRBJ1-3; D gene ambiguous. Germline CDR1 and CDR2: LNHDA and SQIVND (reference sequence). Trimming pared 7 bases from V and 0 bases from J, leaving 10 bases between. The CDR3 loop spans 14 amino acids. The CDR3 sequence is CASKAGSSGNTIYF. CDR3 nucleotide sequence: TGTGCCAGTAAGGCTGGGAGCTCTGGAAACACCATATATTTT.

J is TRBJ1-1 and V is TRBV6-1; TRBD1 matches 8 bases. With 6 bases clipped from V and 1 base from J, the junction kept 7 bases outside the gene matches. The germline gives CDR1 MNHNS, CDR2 SASEGT. The CDR3 consists of 15 residues. The CDR3 reads CASRPGQAQNTEAFF. In DNA, the CDR3 is TGTGCCAGCAGACCGGGACAGGCCCAGAACACTGAAGCTTTCTTT.

This clone was picked up one time. J is TRBJ1-2 and V is TRBV6-1, with 7 bases aligning to TRBD1. Unmatched junction bases numbered 9, after V lost 6 bases and J lost 2 bases. Germline V gene data show CDR1 as MNHNS and CDR2 as SASEGT. The CDR3 is 15 amino acids. The CDR3 DNA follows: TGTGCCAGCAGGAAAGGGGGCGAAATCAACTATGGCTACACCTTC. It translates to CASRKGGEINYGYTF.

The V gene is TRBV6-1, the J gene TRBJ1-5, with 9 bases lining up with TRBD1. The CDR3 is 14 residues long. The junction had 2 bases not matched to a gene; V was cut back by 1 base and J by 7 bases. CDR1 MNHNS and CDR2 SASEGT come from the germline V gene. CDR3 DNA: TGTGCCAGCAGTGAAGAGGGGACAGGGCAGCCCCAGCATTTT. This encodes CASSEEGTGQPQHF.

V and J are TRBV6-6 and TRBJ1-4, with D perhaps TRBD1 (5 bases). V was trimmed by 2 bases and J by 5 bases, leaving 6 bases between them. The V gene's germline CDR1 is MNHNY and CDR2 SVGAGI (reference sequence). This CDR3 has 13 amino acids. The CDR3 DNA reads as TGTGCCAGCAGTTACGGGGCCAATGAAAAACTGTTTTTT. Protein product: CASSYGANEKLFF.

This rearrangement joins TRBV5-4 to TRBJ2-5; TRBD2 is a possible D gene (5 bases). Trimming left V 4 bases short and J 1 base short, with 8 bases between. The CDR3 is 13 residues long. The germline CDR1 and CDR2 sequences are SGHNT and YYREEE (reference sequence). CDR3 sequence: CASSPDFQETQYF. The CDR3 DNA reads as TGTGCCAGCAGCCCGGACTTCCAAGAGACCCAGTACTTC.

A word on this clone: The sample carries other DNA sequences with the same CDR3. V gene TRBV5-1 combines with J gene TRBJ2-7; D is unclear. The CDR3 runs to 14 residues. V was trimmed by 0 bases and J by 2 bases, leaving 9 bases between them. In germline, CDR1 is SGHRS, CDR2 YFSETQ. The CDR3 loop reads CASSLVVSPYEQYF. CDR3 sequence (DNA): TGCGCCAGCAGCTTGGTGGTCAGTCCCTACGAGCAGTACTTC.

The chain recombines TRBV19 with TRBJ2-1; perhaps TRBD2 as D (5 bases). The V gene lost 0 bases and the J gene lost 3 bases, with 9 bases spanning the gap. CDR1 and CDR2 (germline): LNHDA, SQIVND (reference sequence). There are 15 residues in the CDR3. CDR3 in DNA: TGTGCCAGTAGTATAGAAGAAGCGGTCTACAATGAGCAGTTCTTC. This codes for CASSIEEAVYNEQFF.

The genes are TRBV6-1 and TRBJ1-4, with 8 nucleotides matching TRBD1. V gave up 5 bases and J gave up 4 bases; unmatched junction bases: 6. Germline-derived CDR1 and CDR2 are MNHNS and SASEGT. The CDR3 spans 15 residues. In DNA form, the CDR3 reads TGTGCCAGCAGTCATCAGACAGGGGATAATGAAAAACTGTTTTTT. It codes for CASSHQTGDNEKLFF.

V is TRBV6-1 and J is TRBJ2-3; no clear D. This CDR3 has 15 amino acids. Between the trimmed V and J ends, which lost 4 bases and 0 bases, there was a span of 11 bases. The germline CDR1 and CDR2 sequences are MNHNS and SASEGT. Here the CDR3 DNA reads TGTGCCAGCAGTGCAGAAGGAACTAGCACAGATACGCAGTATTTT. Its translation: CASSAEGTSTDTQYF.

This clone was seen a few times. This rearrangement joins TRBV5-6 to TRBJ2-7, with D hard to call. Trimming removed 4 bases from V and 3 bases from J, with 5 bases in between. Looked up from germline, CDR1 is SGHDT and CDR2 is YYEEEE. The CDR3 has 11 residues. This chain's CDR3 is CASSAGYEQYF. Here the CDR3 DNA reads TGTGCCAGCAGCGCAGGCTACGAGCAGTACTTC.

This chain uses TRBV5-1 with TRBJ2-7; tentatively, D is TRBD1 (6 bases). Trimming removed 0 bases at V and 7 bases at J, with 17 bases between. The CDR3 runs to 15 residues. Germline V gives CDR1 SGHRS, CDR2 YFSETQ. CDR3 nucleotides: TGCGCCAGCAGCTTGGGGGCAGGGGTTAATGGGGAGCAGTACTTC. It translates to CASSLGAGVNGEQYF.

As DNA, the CDR3 is TGTGCCAGCAGCCAAGAGGGCGGGGGCCACTCCTACGAGCAGTACTTC. Its protein product is CASSQEGGGHSYEQYF. The chain is built from TRBV4-2 and TRBJ2-7; tentative D call: TRBD2 (7 bases). CDR1 and CDR2 from the germline V gene are LGHNA and YNFKEQ. Trimming shortened V by 0 bases and J by 0 bases, and 12 bases separated the two germline ends. CDR3 length equals 16 residues.

The rearrangement links TRBV4-2 to TRBJ1-2; D perhaps matches TRBD1 (5 bases). The length of the CDR3 is 14 residues. Germline CDR1 LGHNA, CDR2 YNFKEQ. The V and J ends lost 1 base and 1 base respectively, with 7 bases between them. CDR3 region: CASSQAGGNYGYTF. The CDR3 coding sequence is TGTGCCAGCAGCCAAGCTGGGGGTAACTATGGCTACACCTTC.

This chain uses TRBV5-4 with TRBJ1-2, with 7 bases identical to TRBD1. V shed 4 bases and J 3 bases; nucleotides not matched to a gene: 6. This CDR3 is built from 14 residues. The germline V gene has CDR1 SGHNT and CDR2 YYREEE (reference sequence). The CDR3 DNA sequence: TGTGCCAGCAGCCAAGTAACAGGGGACTATGGCTACACCTTC. As protein: CASSQVTGDYGYTF. Using reference TRBV5-4 and TRBJ1-2 for the parts outside the CDR3, the full variable domain is ETGVTQSPTHLIKTRGQQVTLRCSSQSGHNTVSWYQQALGQGPQFIFQYYREEENGRGNFPPRFSGLQFPNYSSELNVNALELDDSALYLCASSQVTGDYGYTFGSGTRLTVV.

The chain uses TRBV18 and TRBJ2-7; 8 positions agree with TRBD2. Germline CDR1 KGHSH, CDR2 LQKENI. V was clipped by 3 bases and J by 3 bases; unmatched bases: 10. CDR3 length equals 16 residues. The chain's CDR3 is CASSPPGSGVLYEQYF. CDR3 DNA: TGTGCCAGCTCACCCCCGGGTAGCGGGGTCCTCTACGAGCAGTACTTC.

The J gene is TRBJ1-2, the V gene TRBV19, with 7 bases lining up with TRBD1. V was clipped by 5 bases and J by 2 bases; unmatched bases: 5. Germline V lookup: CDR1 LNHDA, CDR2 SQIVND (reference sequence). CDR3 length: 14 residues. In DNA, the CDR3 is TGTGCCAGTAGTTGGGGCAGGGGGAACTATGGCTACACCTTC. Its translation: CASSWGRGNYGYTF.

This clone was seen only once. The gene calls are TRBV29-1 and TRBJ1-2, with D tentatively TRBD1 (5 bases). CDR1 is SQVTM, CDR2 ANQGSEA, per germline. This CDR3 spans 12 amino acids. V was clipped by 3 bases and J by 4 bases, with 9 bases between them. CDR3 region: CSVETAIYGYTF. The CDR3, as DNA: TGCAGCGTTGAGACAGCGATCTATGGCTACACCTTC.

The chain uses TRBV6-1 and TRBJ1-5; D is unclear. This CDR3 contains 14 residues. V lost 1 base and J lost 11, with 15 bases in between. Germline lookup yields CDR1 MNHNS and CDR2 SASEGT. CDR3 bases: TGTGCCAGCAGTGAAGGGCAAACCGAAACAGCCCAGCATTTT. It codes for CASSEGQTETAQHF.

V is TRBV7-2 and J is TRBJ2-3, with D tentatively TRBD1 (5 bases). CDR1 is SGHTA and CDR2 is FQGNSA in the germline V gene. CDR3 size: 17 residues. Trimming cost V 5 bases and J 4 bases, with 22 bases left between them. The CDR3 DNA follows: TGTGCCAGCAGCCCTAAAACAGGAATGATAAACGCAGATACGCAGTATTTT. Translated: CASSPKTGMINADTQYF.

The J gene is TRBJ2-5, the V gene TRBV5-6, with 14 nucleotides matching TRBD2. V shed 4 bases, J shed 5 bases, and the junction held 7 bases outside the gene matches. CDR3 size: 16 residues. CDR1 is SGHDT and CDR2 is YYEEEE in the germline V gene. This chain's CDR3 is CASSPRLAGGKETQYF. Here the CDR3 DNA reads TGTGCCAGCAGCCCCAGACTAGCGGGGGGGAAGGAGACCCAGTACTTC.